The 4 T cell receptor beta chains below were found in one sample sequenced in a study of T cell responses to AZD1222 COVID-19 vaccine (dated by TCRdb to the early 2020s). The receptor library was made with the immunoSEQ multiplex PCR assay. TCRdb's version of the immuneACCESS table is confined to in-frame rearrangements and falls short of the full clone set. An unresolved V gene accounts for under half of the shortfall where checked; the remainder is of unknown origin. The sample contains 130,000 to 150,000 clones, more than 75% of them found a single time. The ten largest account for less than 5.5% of the sample. The time point label corresponds to: baseline before first vaccination. The specimen was peripheral blood, collected on day 0 of AZD1222 vaccination. The receptors here all came from an adult in good health.

This clone showed up just once. The chain carries TRBV5-6 and TRBJ2-1; 8 bases map to TRBD2. The CDR3 runs to 14 residues. In germline, CDR1 is SGHDT, CDR2 YYEEEE. The junction had 6 bases not matched to a gene; V was cut back by 0 bases and J by 10 bases. The CDR3 loop reads CASSLELAVYEQFF. The CDR3, as DNA: TGTGCCAGCAGCTTGGAACTAGCGGTTTACGAGCAGTTCTTC.

The chain has TRBV19 and TRBJ1-5; tentatively, D is TRBD1 (5 bases). Per the germline V gene, CDR1 is LNHDA and CDR2 is SQIVND (reference sequence). V shed 7 bases and J shed 6 bases, with 25 bases lying between them. This CDR3 contains 17 residues. In nucleotides, the CDR3 is TGTGCCAGTACTGTTAAAGCCGGACAAGTGGGGAGTCAGCCCCAGCATTTT. Protein sequence: CASTVKAGQVGSQPQHF.

This clone appeared once. V and J are TRBV10-3 and TRBJ2-2, with 7 bases that match TRBD1. Germline assignment: CDR1 ENHRY and CDR2 SYGVKD. The CDR3 length is 18 residues. The junction had 19 bases not matched to a gene; V was cut back by 10 bases and J by 2 bases. The CDR3 bases are TGTGCCACCAGATTAAGGGGGCTACCTCGAGTCAACACCGGGGAGCTGTTTTTT. Translation gives CATRLRGLPRVNTGELFF.

The V gene is TRBV2, the J gene TRBJ1-3; D may be TRBD1 (6 bases). V was pared by 6 bases and J by 1 base, with 10 bases between. This CDR3 spans 14 amino acids. Germline V lookup: CDR1 SNHLY, CDR2 FYNNEI. In DNA form, the CDR3 reads TGTGCCAGCAGAGGGGGAGTGTCTGGAAACACCATATATTTT. It codes for CASRGGVSGNTIYF. The full variable domain, completed using reference TRBV2 and TRBJ1-3, is EPEVTQTPSHQVTQMGQEVILRCVPISNHLYFYWYRQILGQKVEFLVSFYNNEISEKSEIFDDQFSVERPDGSNFTLKIRSTKLEDSAMYFCASRGGVSGNTIYFGEGSWLTVV.